A selection of T cell receptor beta chains follows, all from one sample in a study of vaccination effects on CD4 cells after COVID-19. The repertoire was sequenced with immunoSEQ multiplex PCR; TCRdb's copy has only in-frame clones and lacks some. Among around 45,000 clones listed, about 75% were seen once. These receptors lack a known antigen. This sample comprised CD4+ T cells from PBMCs cultured without peptide, obtained before COVID-19 vaccination. The receptors come from a human donor who had a prior SARS-CoV-2 infection. Each CDR3 is given with its conserved first and last residue. Each record gives: CDR3 protein, CDR3 DNA, V gene, clone size, CDR3 length, J gene, D gene. D genes are given only for firm matches. Size is stated for part of the rows, as once, few or many counts, or as a class when the clone is expanded.

CDR3: CASDHGASGTDTQYF; DNA: TGTGCCAGCGACCACGGGGCTAGCGGCACAGATACGCAGTATTTT; V: TRBV6-6; size: -; length: 15; J: TRBJ2-3; D: -
CDR3: CASSWRATDTQYF; DNA: TGTGCCAGCAGCTGGCGGGCCACAGATACGCAGTATTTT; V: TRBV7-2; size: -; length: 13; J: TRBJ2-3; D: -
CDR3: CASTSGSYGYTF; DNA: TGTGCCAGTACATCAGGATCCTATGGCTACACCTTC; V: TRBV3-1/TRBV3-2; size: -; length: 12; J: TRBJ1-2; D: -
CDR3: CASSVLGFSETDTQYF; DNA: TGTGCCAGCAGCGTGCTAGGGTTTTCGGAGACAGATACGCAGTATTTT; V: TRBV9; size: -; length: 16; J: TRBJ2-3; D: -
CDR3: CASSQDFQAQNEKLFF; DNA: TGTGCCAGCAGCCAAGATTTTCAGGCCCAAAATGAAAAACTGTTTTTT; V: TRBV4-2; size: -; length: 16; J: TRBJ1-4; D: -
CDR3: CASSPMAGNTEAFF; DNA: TGTGCCAGCAGCCCAATGGCGGGAAACACTGAAGCTTTCTTT; V: TRBV7-2; size: few; length: 14; J: TRBJ1-1; D: -
CDR3: CASSPQLYSNYGYTF; DNA: TGTGCCAGCAGCCCACAGTTGTATTCTAACTATGGCTACACCTTC; V: TRBV5-6; size: -; length: 15; J: TRBJ1-2; D: -
CDR3: CASSVGQSPNSPLHF; DNA: TGTGCCAGCAGCGTGGGACAGAGCCCTAATTCACCCCTCCACTTT; V: TRBV9; size: -; length: 15; J: TRBJ1-6; D: TRBD1
CDR3: CASSLRRGGGRETQYF; DNA: TGTGCCAGCAGTTTACGACGGGGGGGAGGACGAGAGACCCAGTACTTC; V: TRBV27; size: -; length: 16; J: TRBJ2-5; D: TRBD2
CDR3: CASSLGGTGFTDTQYF; DNA: TGTGCCAGCAGCTTAGGGGGGACAGGGTTCACAGATACGCAGTATTTT; V: TRBV11-2; size: -; length: 16; J: TRBJ2-3; D: TRBD1
CDR3: CASSQSGTGNTEAFF; DNA: TGTGCCAGCTCACAATCCGGGACAGGGAACACTGAAGCTTTCTTT; V: TRBV18; size: -; length: 15; J: TRBJ1-1; D: TRBD1
CDR3: CASTNEGTGELFF; DNA: TGTGCCAGTACCAACGAGGGAACCGGGGAGCTGTTTTTT; V: TRBV19; size: -; length: 13; J: TRBJ2-2; D: -
CDR3: CASSQPGQGTDTQYF; DNA: TGTGCCAGCAGCCAACCGGGACAGGGTACAGATACGCAGTATTTT; V: TRBV6-5; size: -; length: 15; J: TRBJ2-3; D: TRBD1
CDR3: CASSPIARQNTGELFF; DNA: TGTGCTAGCAGCCCGATTGCGAGACAGAACACCGGGGAGCTGTTTTTT; V: TRBV7-7; size: -; length: 16; J: TRBJ2-2; D: -
CDR3: CASSPRTPNYGYTF; DNA: TGTGCCAGCAGTCCCAGGACTCCTAACTATGGCTACACCTTC; V: TRBV6-5; size: once; length: 14; J: TRBJ1-2; D: -
CDR3: CASSLIDGTGGTDTQYF; DNA: TGTGCCAGCAGTTTAATAGACGGGACAGGGGGCACAGATACGCAGTATTTT; V: TRBV28; size: few; length: 17; J: TRBJ2-3; D: TRBD1
CDR3: CASGILSSYNEQFF; DNA: TGTGCCAGCGGAATCCTAAGCTCCTACAATGAGCAGTTCTTC; V: TRBV25-1; size: -; length: 14; J: TRBJ2-1; D: -
CDR3: CASSYSVALNNSPLHF; DNA: TGTGCCAGCAGTTACTCGGTGGCACTTAATAATTCACCCCTCCACTTT; V: TRBV6-5; size: -; length: 16; J: TRBJ1-6; D: -
CDR3: CASSSIPDRVKPGELFF; DNA: TGTGCCAGCAGCTCCATCCCGGACAGGGTCAAGCCCGGGGAGCTGTTTTTT; V: TRBV7-9; size: -; length: 17; J: TRBJ2-2; D: TRBD1
CDR3: CASSLTSGTREQFF; DNA: TGCGCCAGCAGTTTGACTAGCGGGACAAGGGAGCAGTTCTTC; V: TRBV5-1; size: -; length: 14; J: TRBJ2-1; D: TRBD2
CDR3: CASSLALGVGGYTF; DNA: TGTGCCAGCAGCTTAGCGCTGGGGGTCGGTGGCTACACCTTC; V: TRBV11-1; size: -; length: 14; J: TRBJ1-2; D: -
CDR3: CASSSSGPYNEQFF; DNA: TGTGCCAGCAGCTCATCGGGACCTTACAATGAGCAGTTCTTC; V: TRBV7-3; size: -; length: 14; J: TRBJ2-1; D: -
CDR3: CASNPTPSVYEQYF; DNA: TGTGCCAGCAACCCTACCCCCTCGGTGTACGAGCAGTACTTC; V: TRBV6-5; size: -; length: 14; J: TRBJ2-7; D: -
CDR3: CASSLWNEQFF; DNA: TGTGCCAGCAGCTTATGGAATGAGCAGTTCTTC; V: TRBV11-2; size: -; length: 11; J: TRBJ2-1; D: -
CDR3: CASSLDSGSDTQYF; DNA: TGCGCCAGCAGCTTAGACAGCGGGAGTGATACGCAGTATTTT; V: TRBV5-1; size: -; length: 14; J: TRBJ2-3; D: TRBD2
CDR3: CASSYPEWAGELFF; DNA: TGTGCCAGCAGCTACCCGGAATGGGCCGGGGAGCTGTTTTTT; V: TRBV11-2; size: once; length: 14; J: TRBJ2-2; D: -
CDR3: CASSQVYSREETQYF; DNA: TGTGCCAGCAGCCAAGTTTATAGCAGGGAAGAGACCCAGTACTTC; V: TRBV4-2; size: -; length: 15; J: TRBJ2-5; D: -
CDR3: CAISEPGSAGYTF; DNA: TGTGCCATCAGTGAGCCCGGGTCCGCTGGCTACACCTTC; V: TRBV10-3; size: -; length: 13; J: TRBJ1-2; D: -